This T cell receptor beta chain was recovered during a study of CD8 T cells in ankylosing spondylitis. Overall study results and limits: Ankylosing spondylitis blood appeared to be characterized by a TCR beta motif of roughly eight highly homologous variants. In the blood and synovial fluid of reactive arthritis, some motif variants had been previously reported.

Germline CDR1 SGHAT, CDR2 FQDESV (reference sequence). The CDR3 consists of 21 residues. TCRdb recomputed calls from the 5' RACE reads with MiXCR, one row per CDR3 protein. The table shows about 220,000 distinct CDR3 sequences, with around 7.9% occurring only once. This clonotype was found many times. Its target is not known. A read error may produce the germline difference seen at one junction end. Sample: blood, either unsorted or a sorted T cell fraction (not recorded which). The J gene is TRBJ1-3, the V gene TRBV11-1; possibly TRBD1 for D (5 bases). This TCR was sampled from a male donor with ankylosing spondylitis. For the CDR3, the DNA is TGTGCCAGTAGCTCCGCCGGGGTTTGGGACGCCGTTCCCCCCTCTGGAAACACCATATATTTT. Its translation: CASSSAGVWDAVPPSGNTIYF.